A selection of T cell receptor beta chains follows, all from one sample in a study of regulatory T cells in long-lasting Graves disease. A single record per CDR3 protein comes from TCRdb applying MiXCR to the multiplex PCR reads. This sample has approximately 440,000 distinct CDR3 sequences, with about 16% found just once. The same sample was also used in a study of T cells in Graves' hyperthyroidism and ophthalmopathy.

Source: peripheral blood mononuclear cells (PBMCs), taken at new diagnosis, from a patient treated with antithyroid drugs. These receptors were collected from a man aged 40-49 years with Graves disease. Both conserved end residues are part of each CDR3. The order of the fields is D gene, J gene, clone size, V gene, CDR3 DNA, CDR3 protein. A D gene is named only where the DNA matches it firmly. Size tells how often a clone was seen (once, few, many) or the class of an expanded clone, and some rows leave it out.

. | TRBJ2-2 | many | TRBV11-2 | TGTGCCAGCAGCACCAGGGGTAACACCGGGGAGCTGTTTTTT | CASSTRGNTGELFF
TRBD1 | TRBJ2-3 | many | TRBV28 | TGTGCCAGCAGCCCCGGGACAGGGAACACAGATACGCAGTATTTT | CASSPGTGNTDTQYF
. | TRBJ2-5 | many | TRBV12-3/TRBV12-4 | TGTGCCAGCAGTTTGACAGAGAGGGAGACCCAGTACTTC | CASSLTERETQYF
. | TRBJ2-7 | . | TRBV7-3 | TGTGCCAGCAGCCTTACAGGGAACCCCCCTTACGAGCAGTACTTC | CASSLTGNPPYEQYF
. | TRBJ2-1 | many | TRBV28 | TGTGCCAGCAGTTCACTCCCAAAGAACAATGAGCAGTTCTTC | CASSSLPKNNEQFF
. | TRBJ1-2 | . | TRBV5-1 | TGCGCCAGCAGCTTGGACGGCCTTTCGGCGGGCGGCTACACCTTC | CASSLDGLSAGGYTF
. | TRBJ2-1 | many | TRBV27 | TGTGCCAGCAGTTTAATAGCGGAGTCCTACAATGAGCAGTTCTTC | CASSLIAESYNEQFF
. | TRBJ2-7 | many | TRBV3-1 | TGTGCCAGCAGCCAAGATCGGTCCTACGAGCAGTACTTC | CASSQDRSYEQYF
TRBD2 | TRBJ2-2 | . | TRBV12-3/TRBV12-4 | TGTGCCAGCAGTTTATCCGTACCGGGACTAGCAGCAACCGGGGAGCTGTTTTTT | CASSLSVPGLAATGELFF
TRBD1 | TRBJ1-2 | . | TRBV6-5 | TGTGCCAGCAGTTACTCAAGACAGGGAAGCTACACCTTC | CASSYSRQGSYTF
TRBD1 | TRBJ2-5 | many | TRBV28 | TGTGCCAGCAGTCCGGGACAGGGGTGGGAGACCCAGTACTTC | CASSPGQGWETQYF
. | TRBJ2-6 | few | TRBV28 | TGTGCCACCCGTAAGCCTGGGGCCAACGTCCTGACTTTC | CATRKPGANVLTF
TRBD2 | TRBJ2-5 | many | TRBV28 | TGTGCCAGCAGCCTTAGGAGCGGGAAAGAGACCCAGTACTTC | CASSLRSGKETQYF
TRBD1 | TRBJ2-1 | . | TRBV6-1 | TGTGCCAGCAGGAGGGGACAGAGCTACAATGAGCAGTTCTTC | CASRRGQSYNEQFF
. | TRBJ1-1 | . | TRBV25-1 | TGTGCCAGCAGTGAAGGGGGCAGACAAGCTTTCTTT | CASSEGGRQAFF
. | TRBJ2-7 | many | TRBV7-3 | TGTGCCAGCAGCTTAGGGTTCTCGAAGGGGGCCTACGAGCAGTACTTC | CASSLGFSKGAYEQYF
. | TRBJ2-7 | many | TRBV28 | TGTGCCAGCAGTTCGCCCACAGGTGGTGAGCAGTACTTC | CASSSPTGGEQYF
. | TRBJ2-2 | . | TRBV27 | TGTGCCAGCAGTAACCATTTGAGGGGGGCGATAGACACCGGGGAGCTGTTTTTT | CASSNHLRGAIDTGELFF
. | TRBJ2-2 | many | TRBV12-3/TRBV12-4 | TGTGCCAGCAGGGAATGGGGGGATGTTATCGGCGGGGAGCTGTTTTTT | CASREWGDVIGGELFF
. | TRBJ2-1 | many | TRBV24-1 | TGTGCCACCAGTGACCGACAGAGCTCCTACAATGAGCAGTTCTTC | CATSDRQSSYNEQFF
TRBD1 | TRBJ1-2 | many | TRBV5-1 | TGCGCCAGCAGCTTGGTCGGGCAGGGGGCTGCTAACTATGGCTACACCTTC | CASSLVGQGAANYGYTF
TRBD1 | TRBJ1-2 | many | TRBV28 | TGTGCCAGCATTTTTTCCGGACAGGGTGGTGGCTACACCTTC | CASIFSGQGGGYTF
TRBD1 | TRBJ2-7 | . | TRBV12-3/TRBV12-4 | TGTGCCAGCAGTTTAAGCGGACAGGGAGGCGAGCAGTACTTC | CASSLSGQGGEQYF
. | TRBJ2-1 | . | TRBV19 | TGTGCTACAGGGTTAAATGAGCAGTTCTTC | CATGLNEQFF
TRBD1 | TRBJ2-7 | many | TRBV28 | TGTGCCAGCAGTCCCGGGACAGTCTCCGTGCAGTACTTC | CASSPGTVSVQYF
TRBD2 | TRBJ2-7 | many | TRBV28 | TGTGCCAGCAGGATGCTAGCGGGAGGAGTACTAACCTACGAGCAGTACTTC | CASRMLAGGVLTYEQYF
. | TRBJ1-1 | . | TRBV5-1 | TGCGCCAGCAGCTCGGGGAACACTCGGACTGAAGCTTTCTTT | CASSSGNTRTEAFF
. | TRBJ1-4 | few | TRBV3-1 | TGTGCCAGCAGCCAATTGGAAAAACTGTTTTTT | CASSQLEKLFF
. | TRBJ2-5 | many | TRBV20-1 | TGCAGGATCGGCGCCGGTGGCGGCGGGGAGACCCAGTACTTC | CRIGAGGGGETQYF
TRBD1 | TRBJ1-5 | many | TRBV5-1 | TGCGCCAGCAGCATCGGACAGGGAACGCCCCAGCATTTT | CASSIGQGTPQHF
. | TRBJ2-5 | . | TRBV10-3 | TGTGCCACCGGTGGTACCCAAGAGACCCAGTACTTC | CATGGTQETQYF
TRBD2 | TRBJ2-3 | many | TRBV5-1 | TGCGCCAGCAGCGGGTTAGCGGGGCCCAGCACAGATACGCAGTATTTT | CASSGLAGPSTDTQYF
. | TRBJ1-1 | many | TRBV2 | TGTGCCAGCCTGGACACTAGGAACACTGAAGCTTTCTTT | CASLDTRNTEAFF
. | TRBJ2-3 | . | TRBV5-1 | TGCGCCAGCAGCACTCGTGGGGGCTCCACAGATACGCAGTATTTT | CASSTRGGSTDTQYF
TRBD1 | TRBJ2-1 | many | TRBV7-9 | TGTGCCAGCAGCTTAGTGACAGGGGCCTTGGGGCAGTTCTTC | CASSLVTGALGQFF